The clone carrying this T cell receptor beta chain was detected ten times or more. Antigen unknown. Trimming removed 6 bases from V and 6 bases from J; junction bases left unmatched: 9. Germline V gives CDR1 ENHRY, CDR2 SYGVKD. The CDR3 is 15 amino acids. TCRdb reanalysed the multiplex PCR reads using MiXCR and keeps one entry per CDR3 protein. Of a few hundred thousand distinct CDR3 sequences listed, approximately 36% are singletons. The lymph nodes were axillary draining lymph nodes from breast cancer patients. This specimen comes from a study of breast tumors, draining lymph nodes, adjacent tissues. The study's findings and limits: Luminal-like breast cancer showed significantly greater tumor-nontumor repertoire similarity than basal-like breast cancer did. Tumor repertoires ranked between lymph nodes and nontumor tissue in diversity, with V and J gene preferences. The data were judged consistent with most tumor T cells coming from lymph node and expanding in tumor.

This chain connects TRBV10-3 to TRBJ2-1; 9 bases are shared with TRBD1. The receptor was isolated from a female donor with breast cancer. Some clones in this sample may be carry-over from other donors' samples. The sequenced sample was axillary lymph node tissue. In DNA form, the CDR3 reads TGTGCCATCAGAGCTACAGGGGGCGGGGGCAATGAGCAGTTCTTC. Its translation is CAIRATGGGGNEQFF.